A single TCR beta chain is shown here with its context. What it recognizes is unknown. The source of the sample is a study of T cell repertoires in cytomegalovirus infection. Across the study: Matching HLA type and CMV infection were both indicated by public TCR beta signatures.

Study-level points and caveats: The response measured ex vivo was dominated by TCR beta clonotypes (HLA-C-restricted and CMV-specific).

One entry per CDR3 protein, called by TCRdb with MiXCR from the reads. The table shows over 85,000 distinct CDR3 sequences, with 15% to 20% occurring only once. Trimming removed 0 bases at V and 0 bases at J, with 15 bases between. CDR3 length: 17 residues. Germline V gene data show CDR1 as DFQATT and CDR2 as SNEGSKA (reference sequence). The sequencing sample was made of PBMCs. The sequence came from a human donor in good health (CMV status not recorded). Some clones in this sample may be carry-over from other donors' samples. The chain has TRBV20-1 and TRBJ2-1; D may be TRBD2 (5 bases). The CDR3 region is CSARDPLEASSYNEQFF. The CDR3 DNA follows: TGCAGTGCTAGAGACCCCTTGGAGGCGAGCTCCTACAATGAGCAGTTCTTC.